This TCR beta chain stems from a study of shared clonotypes between healthy human individuals. Germline V gene lookup returns CDR1 KGHSH and CDR2 LQKENI. The ends lost 2 bases at V and 4 bases at J; junction bases unmatched: 2. The CDR3 runs to 14 residues. In the authors' workflow: ImmunoSEQ sequences covered only the junction and lacked quality scores; filtering therefore differed. Only in-frame clones appear in the TCRdb table, and some are missing; sequencing was by immunoSEQ multiplex PCR. V and J calls and clone size are given by that table; D and trimming were obtained from the DNA. The sample records over 850,000 clones, around 78% being singletons.

Sequences were obtained from memory CD4+ T cells from PBMCs. Subset of the sample: CD45RA-negative fraction. The genes are TRBV18 and TRBJ1-1, with 9 nucleotides matching TRBD1. The sequence came from a man younger than 35 in good health. Some clones in this sample may be carry-over from other donors' samples. The CDR3 loop reads CASSPGTGPTEAFF. Here the CDR3 DNA reads TGTGCCAGCTCACCAGGGACAGGGCCCACTGAAGCTTTCTTT.